This TCR beta chain was obtained from a study of T-cell memory formation after mild COVID-19. Overall study findings and caveats: Cross-reactive memory apparently joined, as some responding clones appeared in pre-infection memory.

Constant-segment-primed 5'RACE gave TCR alpha and TCR beta cDNA libraries with sample barcodes and UMIs. In TCRdb, the 5' RACE reads were re-called with MiXCR into one record per CDR3 protein. The sample lists over 120,000 distinct CDR3 sequences, under 30% occurring once. This clonotype came up a few times. As yet, its antigen is unknown. Trimming at V came to 5 bases and at J to 3 bases, leaving 4 bases not matched to a gene. The CDR3 has 13 amino acids. Per the germline V gene, CDR1 is SGHRS and CDR2 is YFSETQ. The chain employs TRBV5-1 and TRBJ2-7, with 8 bases aligning to TRBD2. The TCR sequence derives from an adult woman who had mild COVID-19 (a few samples of this study predate the infection). Cell type and time point are not known. The specimen sequenced was PBMCs or a T cell subset sorted from them (not recorded which). CDR3 sequence: CASRPLADYEQYF. CDR3 coding DNA: TGCGCCAGCAGGCCACTAGCGGACTACGAGCAGTACTTC.